A single sample is the source of the 32 T cell receptor beta chains below, sequenced in a study of blood T cell repertoires in COVID-19. Sequencing used immunoSEQ multiplex PCR; TCRdb keeps in-frame clones, though not all of them. The table shows 71,000 or so clones, with about four fifths occurring only once. The specimen sequenced was peripheral blood. These receptors came from a man aged 50 to 59 with acute or convalescent COVID-19.

The chain employs TRBV5-1 and TRBJ2-1, with 7 bases identical to TRBD1. Per germline, CDR1 SGHRS and CDR2 YFSETQ. V dropped 3 bases and J dropped 3; count of bases not matched to a gene: 3. The CDR3 has 14 residues. CDR3 in amino acids: CASSSQGDYNEQFF. The DNA for the CDR3 is TGCGCCAGCAGCTCCCAGGGGGACTACAATGAGCAGTTCTTC.

The chain links TRBV6-6 to TRBJ2-3; the D gene is possibly TRBD1 (6 bases). In germline, CDR1 is MNHNY, CDR2 SVGAGI (reference sequence). Trimming stripped 0 bases from V and 8 bases from J, with 18 bases between. The CDR3 sequence is 16 residues long. The CDR3 is CASSYSVGAAMGTQYF. The DNA for the CDR3 is TGTGCCAGCAGTTACTCGGTGGGGGCCGCCATGGGTACGCAGTATTTT.

This sequence joins TRBV15 and TRBJ2-1; TRBD2 matches 11 bases. The CDR3 is 15 residues long. Trimming cost V 6 bases and J 7 bases; bases outside gene matches: 8. The germline V gene encodes CDR1 LNHNV and CDR2 YYDKDF (reference sequence). CDR3 coding DNA: TGTGCCACCAGTACCACTAGCGGGAGTATAAATGAGCAGTTCTTC. Its protein is CATSTTSGSINEQFF.

Only one count was recorded for this clone. The V call is TRBV9, the J call TRBJ1-2; 9 bases align to TRBD1. This CDR3 comprises 15 residues. V lost 4 bases and J lost 2; bases outside the gene matches: 6. Germline values: CDR1 SGDLS, CDR2 YYNGEE. The DNA of the CDR3 is TGTGCCAGCAGCCTAACCGGGACAGGGAACTATGGCTACACCTTC. Residues: CASSLTGTGNYGYTF.

Written as DNA, the CDR3 is TGTGCCAGCAGCCCCTCAGTCAATGAGCAGTTCTTC. It is translated as CASSPSVNEQFF. V is TRBV7-9 and J is TRBJ2-1; no reliable D call. The V and J ends lost 5 bases and 6 bases respectively, with 8 bases between them. This CDR3 is 12 amino acids long. Germline V CDR1 and CDR2: SEHNR, FQNEAQ (reference sequence).

V usage is TRBV7-9 and J usage is TRBJ2-3; 9 bases are shared with TRBD1. V shed 5 bases and J 1 base; nucleotides not matched to a gene: 7. Germline CDR1 and CDR2: SEHNR and FQNEAQ (reference sequence). The CDR3 loop spans 16 amino acids. This CDR3 reads CASSPSRDRGTDTQYF. CDR3 bases: TGTGCCAGCAGCCCAAGCCGGGACAGGGGCACAGATACGCAGTATTTT.

The V and J genes are TRBV6-5 and TRBJ2-7, with a tentative D call TRBD1 (6 bases). Germline V gives CDR1 MNHEY, CDR2 SVGAGI. The CDR3 has 14 amino acids. Deletions cut 2 bases from V and 3 bases from J, with 11 bases between. The CDR3 is CASSYRDINYEQYF. In DNA, the CDR3 is TGTGCCAGCAGTTACCGGGACATAAACTACGAGCAGTACTTC.

This chain uses TRBV7-2 with TRBJ2-7; D is unclear. V was shortened by 4 bases and J by 3 bases, with 10 bases between the two germline ends. Germline CDR1 reads SGHTA; CDR2 reads FQGNSA. This CDR3 has 13 residues. CDR3 nucleotides: TGTGCCAGCAGCTCCGCCTCGGGCTACGAGCAGTACTTC. Its translation is CASSSASGYEQYF. Supplemented by reference TRBV7-2 and TRBJ2-7, the full variable domain reads GAGVSQSPSNKVTEKGKDVELRCDPISGHTALYWYRQSLGQGLEFLIYFQGNSAPDKSGLPSDRFSAERTGGSVSTLTIQRTQQEDSAVYLCASSSASGYEQYFGPGTRLTVT.

The chain links TRBV7-8 to TRBJ2-7, with D unclear. Trimming shortened V by 2 bases and J by 4 bases, and 6 bases separated the two germline ends. Germline assignment: CDR1 SGHVS and CDR2 FQNEAQ. This CDR3 spans 12 amino acids. The CDR3 region has the DNA TGTGCCAGCAGCTTAACAGAATACGAGCAGTACTTC. As protein: CASSLTEYEQYF.

V gene TRBV6-5 combines with J gene TRBJ1-5; TRBD1 aligns across 7 bases. Trimming cost V 1 base and J 0 bases; bases outside gene matches: 3. The CDR3 has 16 residues. Germline CDR1 and CDR2: MNHEY and SVGAGI. CDR3 region: CASSYYGTDSNQPQHF. For the CDR3, the DNA is TGTGCCAGCAGTTACTATGGGACAGATAGCAATCAGCCCCAGCATTTT.

The chain carries TRBV6-2 or TRBV6-3 and TRBJ2-5; TRBD2 matches at 11 bases. Trimming cost V 5 bases and J 2 bases; bases outside gene matches: 13. Germline CDR1 is MNHEY and CDR2 is SVGEGT. CDR3 size: 18 residues. The CDR3 bases are TGTGCCAGCAGTCGCCATAAGAGACTAGCGGGAATTCAAGAGACCCAGTACTTC. It is translated as CASSRHKRLAGIQETQYF.

The chain employs TRBV5-8 and TRBJ1-2, with 7 bases fitting TRBD1. Germline V lookup: CDR1 SGHTS, CDR2 YDEGEE. V dropped 3 bases and J dropped 4; count of bases not matched to a gene: 0. This CDR3 contains 12 residues. CDR3 sequence: CASSWDSYGYTF. DNA for the CDR3: TGTGCCAGCAGCTGGGACAGCTATGGCTACACCTTC. The whole variable domain, filled in from reference TRBV5-8 and TRBJ1-2, reads EAGVTQSPTHLIKTRGQQATLRCSPISGHTSVYWYQQALGLGLQFLLWYDEGEERNRGNFPPRFSGRQFPNYSSELNVNALELEDSALYLCASSWDSYGYTFGSGTRLTVV.

The chain has TRBV18 and TRBJ2-7, with 8 bases that match TRBD2. The CDR3 has 12 residues. The J segment lost 5 bases and the V segment lost 6 bases, leaving 3 bases of the junction unmatched. Germline CDR1 and CDR2: KGHSH and LQKENI. CDR3 DNA sequence: TGTGCCAGCTCGGCGGGGGGCGACGAGCAGTACTTC. This encodes CASSAGGDEQYF.

This clone appeared once. The V and J genes are TRBV28 and TRBJ2-5; D is undetermined. Germline V CDR1 and CDR2: MDHEN, SYDVKM. Trimming stripped 2 bases from V and 2 bases from J, with 6 bases between. This CDR3 has 13 amino acids. DNA for the CDR3: TGTGCCAGCAGTTTAGGGCAGCAAGAGACCCAGTACTTC. Protein: CASSLGQQETQYF.

Worth noting for this clone: With a much larger clone just one base away, this may be a read error. The chain links TRBV19 to TRBJ1-6; D ambiguous. Germline V gene lookup returns CDR1 LNHDA and CDR2 SQIVND (reference sequence). This CDR3 has 13 amino acids. The V and J ends lost 7 bases and 8 bases respectively, with 12 bases between them. CDR3 sequence (DNA): TGTGCCAGTACCTCATCGGGAGATTCACCCCTCCACTTT. This codes for CASTSSGDSPLHF.

This sequence joins TRBV2 and TRBJ1-1, with D unclear. This CDR3 is built from 12 residues. Trimming left V 6 bases short and J 3 bases short, with 8 bases between. CDR1 and CDR2 (germline): SNHLY, FYNNEI. The CDR3 DNA follows: TGTGCCAGCAGCCGTCGGGACACTGAAGCTTTCTTT. Encoded protein: CASSRRDTEAFF.

The rearrangement uses TRBV7-9 and TRBJ2-1, with D perhaps matching TRBD1 (6 bases). Germline V gene sequence: CDR1 SEHNR, CDR2 FQNEAQ (reference sequence). Trimming took 1 base from V and 2 from J, leaving 12 bases between them. The CDR3 is 16 residues long. CDR3 region: CASSLEPGQPYNEQFF. The CDR3 DNA is TGTGCCAGCAGCTTAGAGCCGGGACAACCCTACAATGAGCAGTTCTTC.

This clone was seen just once. The chain couples TRBV7-3 to TRBJ1-1; the D gene is possibly TRBD1 (6 bases). Per germline, CDR1 SGHTA and CDR2 FQGTGA. Trimming stripped 1 base from V and 1 base from J, with 22 bases between. The CDR3 is 19 residues long. CDR3 protein: CASSLIGVSVVGANTEAFF. The DNA for the CDR3 is TGTGCCAGCAGCTTAATAGGGGTGTCCGTGGTGGGGGCGAACACTGAAGCTTTCTTT.

J is TRBJ2-5 and V is TRBV6-5; 7 nucleotides line up with TRBD1. The CDR3 is 15 amino acids. The V gene end was trimmed by 6 bases and the J gene end by 2 bases; junction bases not matched to a gene: 9. The germline V gene encodes CDR1 MNHEY and CDR2 SVGAGI. The CDR3: CASRMDRLLQETQYF. The CDR3 region has the DNA TGTGCCAGCAGGATGGACAGGCTTTTACAAGAGACCCAGTACTTC.

The V call is TRBV28, the J call TRBJ1-2; no clear D. Trimming cost V 9 bases and J 1 base, with 9 bases left between them. From germline, CDR1 is MDHEN and CDR2 SYDVKM. The length of the CDR3 is 12 residues. CDR3 sequence: CASLEVNYGYTF. The CDR3 bases are TGTGCCAGTCTGGAGGTTAACTATGGCTACACCTTC.

This clone turned up a few times. The chain carries TRBV4-3 and TRBJ1-5, with TRBD1 matching over 10 bases. Germline values: CDR1 LGHNA, CDR2 YSLEER. This CDR3 contains 15 residues. V lost 3 bases to trimming and J lost 4 bases; unmatched junction nucleotides: 3. The CDR3 sequence: CASSQGTGVNQPQHF. The CDR3 DNA is TGCGCCAGCAGCCAGGGGACAGGGGTGAATCAGCCCCAGCATTTT.

V is TRBV4-3 and J is TRBJ1-5; D gene uncertain. V lost 0 bases, J lost 6 bases, and 15 bases lay in between. This CDR3 is built from 16 residues. Germline V gene sequence: CDR1 LGHNA, CDR2 YSLEER. CDR3 coding DNA: TGCGCCAGCAGCCAAGACCCCACTAGGGTAGGTCAGCCCCAGCATTTT. Translated, it gives CASSQDPTRVGQPQHF.

The V call is TRBV7-9, the J call TRBJ1-2; D not resolved. The germline V and J ends were trimmed by 2 bases and 2 bases, with 12 bases remaining between them. The CDR3 is 15 residues long. Germline-derived CDR1 and CDR2 are SEHNR and FQNEAQ (reference sequence). This chain's CDR3 is CASSLKGDRNYGYTF. The CDR3 DNA is TGTGCCAGCAGCTTAAAAGGAGATCGCAACTATGGCTACACCTTC.

The rearrangement joins TRBV7-8 to TRBJ2-7, with TRBD1 as a possible D gene (6 bases). V was pared by 4 bases and J by 3 bases, with 16 bases between. In germline, CDR1 is SGHVS, CDR2 FQNEAQ. This CDR3 spans 15 amino acids. The CDR3 loop reads CASSSYRVSNYEQYF. CDR3 coding DNA: TGTGCCAGCAGCTCCTACAGGGTATCTAACTACGAGCAGTACTTC.

This clone was detected only once. The chain is built from TRBV10-3 and TRBJ1-5; D might be TRBD1 (6 bases). The CDR3 contains 16 residues. V was shortened by 0 bases and J by 0 bases, with 9 bases between the two germline ends. Germline CDR1 ENHRY, CDR2 SYGVKD. In nucleotides, the CDR3 is TGTGCCATCAGTGAGTCGCCAGGGGATAGCAATCAGCCCCAGCATTTT. This codes for CAISESPGDSNQPQHF.

V and J are TRBV9 and TRBJ1-2; unclear D gene. The CDR3 is 12 amino acids. V dropped 0 bases and J dropped 4 bases, with 4 bases sitting between them. Per the germline V gene, CDR1 is SGDLS and CDR2 is YYNGEE. Here the CDR3 DNA reads TGTGCCAGCAGCGTAGGAGGCTATGGCTACACCTTC. Its translation: CASSVGGYGYTF. The entire variable domain, with the rest obtained from reference TRBV9 and TRBJ1-2, is as follows: DSGVTQTPKHLITATGQRVTLRCSPRSGDLSVYWYQQSLDQGLQFLIQYYNGEERAKGNILERFSAQQFPDLHSELNLSSLELGDSALYFCASSVGGYGYTFGSGTRLTVV.

The CDR3 DNA reads TGTGCCTGGACCCCAGGGACCTATAATTCACCCCTCCACTTT. The encoded protein is CAWTPGTYNSPLHF. V is TRBV30 and J is TRBJ1-6, with a tentative D call TRBD1 (5 bases). Germline CDR1 GTSNPN, CDR2 SVGIG (reference sequence). V lost 4 bases to trimming and J lost 2 bases, with 9 bases between them. The CDR3 contains 14 residues.

This chain uses TRBV11-2 with TRBJ2-1; 14 bases are a match to TRBD2. CDR1 and CDR2 (germline): SGHAT, FQNNGV. The junction had 1 base not matched to a gene; V was cut back by 3 bases and J by 6 bases. The CDR3 consists of 15 residues. Here the CDR3 reads CASSLTSGRANEQFF. CDR3 coding DNA: TGTGCCAGCAGCTTGACTAGCGGGAGGGCCAATGAGCAGTTCTTC.

This clone was recorded only once. The genes are TRBV6-5 and TRBJ2-2; 11 positions match TRBD1. The trim removed 7 bases at V and 4 bases at J, leaving 5 bases unmatched. Germline CDR1 MNHEY, CDR2 SVGAGI. The CDR3 consists of 15 residues. The CDR3 reads CASTPGTGGTGELFF. CDR3 DNA sequence: TGTGCCAGCACCCCAGGGACAGGGGGCACCGGGGAGCTGTTTTTT.

This sequence joins TRBV27 and TRBJ1-1, with D maybe TRBD1 (5 bases). Germline V lookup: CDR1 MNHEY, CDR2 SMNVEV (reference sequence). CDR3 length: 13 residues. V lost 5 bases, J lost 7 bases, and 14 bases lay in between. CDR3 bases: TGTGCCAGCAGTCACACGGGGGGTATTGAAGCTTTCTTT. Protein sequence: CASSHTGGIEAFF.

This chain connects TRBV28 to TRBJ1-2; 10 bases fit TRBD1. This CDR3 contains 13 residues. Germline CDR1 is MDHEN and CDR2 is SYDVKM. V trimming: 7 bases; J trimming: 4 bases; junction bases outside the gene matches: 3. In DNA, the CDR3 is TGTGCCAGCACCAGGACAGGGGGCTATGGCTACACCTTC. Translating gives CASTRTGGYGYTF.

The chain uses TRBV5-4 and TRBJ2-7, with 7 bases identical to TRBD1. V shed 4 bases, J shed 7 bases, and the junction held 14 bases outside the gene matches. This CDR3 has 15 amino acids. Per the germline V gene, CDR1 is SGHNT and CDR2 is YYREEE (reference sequence). CDR3 sequence (DNA): TGTGCCAGCAGCCCGACGGTGGCAGGGGGAAAAGAGCAGTACTTC. Protein sequence: CASSPTVAGGKEQYF.